The sequence of this T cell receptor (beta chain) was determined in a study of PD-1 blockade in classical Hodgkin lymphoma. General study points: A significant rise in TCR diversity by C4D1 was seen for CD4+ but not CD8+ cells. Reported baseline diversity: healthy donors highest, relapsed/refractory patients lowest.

Concerning this clone: What it binds is not known.

The assay was immunoSEQ multiplex PCR, and TCRdb's table has in-frame clones only and misses some. Of tens of thousands of clones listed, around four fifths were seen once; the top ten hold 35% to 50%. This CDR3 comprises 13 residues. The germline V gene encodes CDR1 SGDLS and CDR2 YYNGEE. V dropped 8 bases and J dropped 3; count of bases not matched to a gene: 6. In every patient, relapse followed autologous stem cell transplantation, while exposure to brentuximab vedotin differed. This sample comprised peripheral blood mononuclear cells (PBMCs), obtained before the second cycle of nivolumab. The TCR originated in a human donor with classical Hodgkin lymphoma. The chain joins TRBV9 to TRBJ2-7, with 9 bases identical to TRBD1. CDR3 DNA: TGTGCCAGTGGACAGGGGACTGACTACGAGCAGTACTTC. It translates to CASGQGTDYEQYF.